This T cell receptor (beta chain) was identified in a study of T cell responses to AZD1222 COVID-19 vaccine. The study, taken as a whole, reports: Two AZD1222 administrations were followed by greater Spike-specific TCR breadth and depth. The donor group comprised mostly white British people and more females; the analysis possibly underestimated clonal diversity.

The analysis combined second doses at about 4 or about 12 weeks. Profiling relied on immunoSEQ multiplex PCR, and the TCRdb table lists in-frame clones only, not all of them. Here the sample spans 130,000 to 150,000 clones, roughly 90% being singletons. Remarks on this clone: Its antigen is as yet unknown.

The germline gives CDR1 LNHDA, CDR2 SQIVND (reference sequence). The CDR3 sequence is 16 residues long. V trimming: 5 bases; J trimming: 2 bases; junction bases outside the gene matches: 8. The sample was peripheral blood, taken 28 days after the second AZD1222 dose. This clonotype originated in an adult who received the AZD1222 COVID-19 vaccine. The chain carries TRBV19 and TRBJ2-3; 9 bases fit TRBD2. The CDR3 nucleotides read TGTGCCAGTAGTGGGACTAGCACGGAGCACACAGATACGCAGTATTTT. This translates into CASSGTSTEHTDTQYF.